This TCR beta chain appears in the sequencing data of a study of blood T cell repertoires in COVID-19. Study overall: COVID-19 samples from acute and convalescent phases originated in the United States, Italy and Spain. T cells, B-cell-depleted T cells, or PBMCs supplied cDNA or gDNA.

Germline CDR1 is MNHEY and CDR2 is SVGAGI. Trimming cost V 6 bases and J 11 bases; bases outside gene matches: 8. The CDR3 is made up of 12 amino acids. As originally analysed: Amplified reference gene primers provided the basis for estimating nucleated cell counts. Profiling relied on immunoSEQ multiplex PCR, and the TCRdb table lists in-frame clones only, not all of them. V and J calls and clone size are those listed in that table; D and trimming were worked out from the DNA. The table lists 40,000 or so clones, approximately 89% of them singletons. This sequence originates from a man over 45 with active COVID-19. Sequencing was done on a sample of peripheral blood. The chain employs TRBV6-5 and TRBJ1-2; the match to TRBD1 covers 8 bases. The CDR3 reads CASRPGQVGYTF. CDR3 nucleotide sequence: TGTGCCAGCAGGCCGGGACAGGTTGGTTACACCTTC.